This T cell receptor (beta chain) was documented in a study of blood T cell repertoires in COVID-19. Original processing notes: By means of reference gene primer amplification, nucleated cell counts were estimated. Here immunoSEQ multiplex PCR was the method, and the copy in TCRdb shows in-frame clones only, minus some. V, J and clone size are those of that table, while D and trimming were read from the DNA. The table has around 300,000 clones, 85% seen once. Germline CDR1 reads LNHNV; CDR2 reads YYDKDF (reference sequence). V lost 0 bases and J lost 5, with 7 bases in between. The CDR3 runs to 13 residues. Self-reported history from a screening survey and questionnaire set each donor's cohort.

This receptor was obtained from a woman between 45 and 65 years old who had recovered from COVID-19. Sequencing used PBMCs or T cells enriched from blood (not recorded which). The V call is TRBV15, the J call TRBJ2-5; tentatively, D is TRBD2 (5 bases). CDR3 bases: TGTGCCACCAGCAGAGATCGGAGGGAGACCCAGTACTTC. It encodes CATSRDRRETQYF.